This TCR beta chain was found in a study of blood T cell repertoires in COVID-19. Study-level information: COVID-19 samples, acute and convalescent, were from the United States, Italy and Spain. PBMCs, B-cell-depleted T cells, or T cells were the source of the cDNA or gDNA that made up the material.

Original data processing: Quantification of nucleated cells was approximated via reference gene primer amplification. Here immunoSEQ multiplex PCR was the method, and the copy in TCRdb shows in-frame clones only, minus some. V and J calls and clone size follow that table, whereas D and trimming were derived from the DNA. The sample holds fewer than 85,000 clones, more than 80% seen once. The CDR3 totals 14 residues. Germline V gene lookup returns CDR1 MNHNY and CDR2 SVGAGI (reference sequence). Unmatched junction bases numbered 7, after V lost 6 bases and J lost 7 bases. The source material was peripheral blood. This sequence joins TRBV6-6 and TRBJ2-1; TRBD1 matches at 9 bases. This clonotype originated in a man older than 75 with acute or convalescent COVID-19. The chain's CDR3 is CASRPTGGRNEQFF. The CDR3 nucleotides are TGTGCCAGCAGACCGACAGGGGGTCGGAATGAGCAGTTCTTC.